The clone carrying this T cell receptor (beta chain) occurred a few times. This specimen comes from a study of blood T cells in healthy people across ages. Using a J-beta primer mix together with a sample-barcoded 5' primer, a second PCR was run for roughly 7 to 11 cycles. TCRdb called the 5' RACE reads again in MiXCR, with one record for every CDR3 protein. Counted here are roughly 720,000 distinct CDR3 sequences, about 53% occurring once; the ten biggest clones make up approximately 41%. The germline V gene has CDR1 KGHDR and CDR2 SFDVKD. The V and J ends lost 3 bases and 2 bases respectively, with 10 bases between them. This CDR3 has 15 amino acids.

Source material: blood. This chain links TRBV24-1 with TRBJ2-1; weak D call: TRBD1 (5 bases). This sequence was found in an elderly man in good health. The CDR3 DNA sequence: TGTGCCACCAGTGATGGGGCGGCCCCCTACAATGAGCAGTTCTTC. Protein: CATSDGAAPYNEQFF.